Sequencing of this TCR beta chain was carried out in a study of T cell responses to AZD1222 COVID-19 vaccine. About the research overall: Pooled samples include second doses given at about 4 or 12 weeks. Study results and caveats: Increased Spike-specific TCR breadth and depth were observed after two AZD1222 doses.

As regards this clone: Its antigen is unknown.

CDR1 SQVTM and CDR2 ANQGSEA come from the germline V gene. V lost 4 bases, J lost 10 bases, and 17 bases lay in between. This CDR3 is built from 13 residues. Data came from immunoSEQ multiplex PCR; TCRdb stores just in-frame clones and leaves some out. The sample includes 100,000 or so clones, around nine tenths of them seen just once. The chain combines TRBV29-1 with TRBJ2-1, with a tentative D call TRBD2 (6 bases). This material consisted of peripheral blood, taken on day 0 of AZD1222 vaccination. This TCR was recovered from an adult in good health. CDR3 DNA: TGCAGCGTTGGTAGCGGCGTGAAAGGGGAGCAGTTCTTC. This gives the protein CSVGSGVKGEQFF.